This is a list of T cell receptor beta chains from one sample in a study of spatial heterogeneity in lung cancer. TCRdb reprocessed the 5' RACE reads with MiXCR, giving one entry per CDR3 protein. The data contain tens of thousands of distinct CDR3 sequences, 12% of them singletons. This sample comprised PBMCs, obtained at surgery. The receptors stem from a male donor with early-stage non-small cell lung cancer. CDR3s include the opening cysteine and the closing phenylalanine or tryptophan. D genes are given only for firm matches. Size is omitted from some rows. Given values are once, few, many or a class for expanded clones.

V: TRBV6-6
D: .
size: .
J: TRBJ2-2
CDR3: CASSYSGQGSGTGELFF
DNA: TGTGCCAGCAGTTACTCAGGGCAGGGGAGCGGAACCGGGGAGCTGTTTTTT

V: TRBV9
D: TRBD2
size: few
J: TRBJ2-5
CDR3: CASSVGTSGGFGETQYF
DNA: TGTGCCAGCAGCGTAGGGACTAGCGGGGGCTTCGGGGAGACCCAGTACTTC

V: TRBV28
D: .
size: few
J: TRBJ2-7
CDR3: CASSFLGAGGEQYF
DNA: TGTGCCAGCAGTTTTTTGGGGGCCGGCGGGGAGCAGTACTTC

V: TRBV25-1
D: TRBD1
size: .
J: TRBJ1-6
CDR3: CASSGGTGVSPLHF
DNA: TGTGCCAGCAGCGGGGGGACAGGTGTGTCACCCCTCCACTTT

V: TRBV7-2
D: .
size: .
J: TRBJ2-2
CDR3: CASSRTGTYGELFF
DNA: TGTGCCAGCAGCCGAACCGGGACTTACGGGGAGCTGTTTTTT

V: TRBV24-1
D: TRBD1
size: .
J: TRBJ2-3
CDR3: CTTRGQGASPDTQYF
DNA: TGTACCACCAGGGGACAGGGGGCCTCACCAGATACGCAGTATTTT

V: TRBV28
D: .
size: .
J: TRBJ1-5
CDR3: CASSLRQGNQPQHF
DNA: TGTGCCAGCAGTTTAAGGCAGGGCAATCAGCCCCAGCATTTT

V: TRBV7-3
D: TRBD2
size: few
J: TRBJ2-3
CDR3: CASSLGTSRSTDTQYF
DNA: TGTGCCAGCAGCTTAGGGACTAGCAGATCCACAGATACGCAGTATTTT

V: TRBV23-1
D: .
size: few
J: TRBJ2-1
CDR3: CASSLVGGHNEQFF
DNA: TGCGCCAGCAGTCTAGTGGGGGGGCACAATGAGCAGTTCTTC

V: TRBV30
D: .
size: few
J: TRBJ1-6
CDR3: CALTVGNSPLHF
DNA: TGTGCCTTGACAGTGGGAAATTCACCCCTCCACTTT

V: TRBV3-1
D: .
size: few
J: TRBJ1-1
CDR3: CASSRGGGNKAEAFF
DNA: TGTGCCAGCAGCCGAGGGGGAGGGAATAAGGCTGAAGCTTTCTTT

V: TRBV29-1
D: TRBD1
size: .
J: TRBJ2-2
CDR3: CSVEGSTGGPPGTGELFF
DNA: TGCAGCGTTGAAGGGTCGACAGGGGGCCCACCGGGGACCGGGGAGCTGTTTTTT

V: TRBV7-9
D: .
size: .
J: TRBJ1-1
CDR3: CASRNRAGPMNTEAFF
DNA: TGTGCCAGCAGGAACAGGGCCGGCCCGATGAACACTGAAGCTTTCTTT

V: TRBV4-3
D: TRBD2
size: .
J: TRBJ2-2
CDR3: CASSQLAGITGELFF
DNA: TGCGCCAGCAGCCAGTTAGCGGGAATCACCGGGGAGCTGTTTTTT

V: TRBV7-9
D: .
size: .
J: TRBJ2-2
CDR3: CASNSPRTFNTGELFF
DNA: TGTGCCAGCAACTCCCCACGGACTTTTAACACCGGGGAGCTGTTTTTT

V: TRBV20-1
D: TRBD2
size: few
J: TRBJ2-1
CDR3: CSAREGPRGRAASEQFF
DNA: TGCAGTGCTAGAGAGGGCCCGCGCGGGAGGGCCGCGAGTGAGCAGTTCTTC

V: TRBV6-1
D: .
size: .
J: TRBJ2-3
CDR3: CASSAQGYIDTQYF
DNA: TGTGCCAGCAGTGCACAGGGTTACATCGATACGCAGTATTTT

V: TRBV6-6
D: TRBD2
size: few
J: TRBJ2-1
CDR3: CASNRFPSGNNEQFF
DNA: TGTGCCAGCAACCGATTCCCTAGCGGTAACAATGAGCAGTTCTTC

V: TRBV3-1
D: TRBD2
size: .
J: TRBJ2-5
CDR3: CASSPRPSGRETQYF
DNA: TGTGCCAGCAGCCCGCGGCCTAGCGGGAGAGAGACCCAGTACTTC

V: TRBV6-6
D: TRBD1
size: .
J: TRBJ1-4
CDR3: CASKRGQENEKLFF
DNA: TGTGCCAGTAAAAGGGGACAGGAGAATGAAAAACTGTTTTTT

V: TRBV5-4
D: TRBD1
size: few
J: TRBJ2-1
CDR3: CASSLDRGSYNEQFF
DNA: TGTGCCAGCAGCTTGGACAGGGGGTCCTACAATGAGCAGTTCTTC